This TCR beta chain was captured by sequencing in a study of cytomegalovirus exposure and HLA in healthy donors. The V end lost 2 bases, the J end lost 0 bases, and 5 bases lay between the germline ends. The CDR3 has 13 residues. Per germline, CDR1 SQVTM and CDR2 ANQGSEA. PCR used 60 Vbeta primers and 13 Jbeta primers. Method: immunoSEQ multiplex PCR; TCRdb's copy keeps in-frame clones and lacks some. The table has more than 200,000 clones, 60% to 80% seen once. The V call is TRBV29-1, the J call TRBJ1-3; D uncertain. Sequenced sample: PBMCs. This receptor was obtained from a male donor in good health and CMV-seronegative. The CDR3 loop is CSVESPSGNTIYF. CDR3 sequence (DNA): TGCAGCGTTGAATCTCCCTCTGGAAACACCATATATTTT.